This section outlines one T cell receptor beta chain sequence together with its context. Its antigen is unknown. The sample originates from a study of response to subunit inactivated influenza vaccine. Germline V lookup: CDR1 SGHTA, CDR2 FQGNSA. Trimming removed 5 bases from V and 8 bases from J, with 13 bases in between. This CDR3 region has 13 residues. One entry per CDR3 protein results from TCRdb running MiXCR on the RT-PCR reads. Among about 500,000 distinct CDR3 sequences listed, about an eighth were seen once. Regarding the study as a whole: Authors proposed each seasonal influenza vaccination draws in few new T cells.

This receptor was identified in a man between 50 and 59 years old who received an inactivated influenza vaccine. The chain has TRBV7-2 and TRBJ2-1; unclear D gene. The sequencing used PBMCs from blood, collected about 40 days after vaccination. CDR3 DNA sequence: TGTGCCAGCAGCCCCCACCACCTGTATGAGCAGTTCTTC. This gives the protein CASSPHHLYEQFF.